The sequence of this T cell receptor beta chain was determined in a study of blood T cells in healthy people across ages. Germline-derived CDR1 and CDR2 are GTSNPN and SVGIG (reference sequence). CDR3 size: 14 residues. After removal of 3 bases from V and 1 base from J, the junction contained 5 bases not matched to a gene. PCR was performed a second time for 7 to 11 cycles using a sample-barcoded 5' primer and a J-beta primer mix. MiXCR, applied by TCRdb to the 5' RACE reads, yields one record per CDR3 protein. The table includes some 1.5 million distinct CDR3 sequences, 25% to 30% detected once. The sequenced sample consisted of blood. This clonotype was obtained from a woman aged 30 to 39 in good health. V and J are TRBV30 and TRBJ1-1; 7 nucleotides line up with TRBD1. The DNA for the CDR3 is TGTGCCTGGAGCCCAGGACAGGCGAACACTGAAGCTTTCTTT. This gives the protein CAWSPGQANTEAFF.